This TCR beta chain was sequenced for a study of OX40 agonist ivuxolimab in advanced cancers. The study, taken as a whole, reports: At 0.1 to 3.0 mg/kg, clonal expansion of CD4+ and CD8+ blood T cells had occurred by week 6.

Repertoires were generated with immunoSEQ multiplex PCR, while TCRdb's copy carries only in-frame clones and drops some. The profile shows approximately 76,000 clones, approximately 93% of them singletons. Samples of blood were obtained at baseline, on cycle 4 day 1, and on cycle 7 day 1. Comments on this clone: Its antigen is still unknown.

Per the germline V gene, CDR1 is SGHTA and CDR2 is FQGNSA. Trimming at V came to 2 bases and at J to 3 bases, leaving 7 bases not matched to a gene. The CDR3 runs 17 residues. V gene TRBV7-2 combines with J gene TRBJ2-2; 9 positions agree with TRBD2. The sequenced sample was CD4+ or CD8+ T cells sorted from blood, obtained in a trial of the OX40 agonist ivuxolimab. This sequence was found in an adult with an advanced solid tumor such as melanoma, head and neck, liver or kidney cancer. For the CDR3, the DNA is TGTGCCAGCAGCTTATCGGTAGCGGGAGTATACACCGGGGAGCTGTTTTTT. It codes for CASSLSVAGVYTGELFF.